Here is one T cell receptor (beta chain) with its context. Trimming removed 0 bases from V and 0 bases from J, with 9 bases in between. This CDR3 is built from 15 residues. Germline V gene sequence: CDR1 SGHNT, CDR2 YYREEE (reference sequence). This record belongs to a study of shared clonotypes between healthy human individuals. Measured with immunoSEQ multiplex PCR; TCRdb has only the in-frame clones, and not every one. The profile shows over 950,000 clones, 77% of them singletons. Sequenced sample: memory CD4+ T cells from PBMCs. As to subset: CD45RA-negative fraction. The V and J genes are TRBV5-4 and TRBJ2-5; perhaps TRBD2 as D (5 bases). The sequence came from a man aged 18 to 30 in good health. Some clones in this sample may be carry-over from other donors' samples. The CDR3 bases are TGTGCCAGCAGCTTGGAGCGAGCGGACCAAGAGACCCAGTACTTC. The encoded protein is CASSLERADQETQYF.